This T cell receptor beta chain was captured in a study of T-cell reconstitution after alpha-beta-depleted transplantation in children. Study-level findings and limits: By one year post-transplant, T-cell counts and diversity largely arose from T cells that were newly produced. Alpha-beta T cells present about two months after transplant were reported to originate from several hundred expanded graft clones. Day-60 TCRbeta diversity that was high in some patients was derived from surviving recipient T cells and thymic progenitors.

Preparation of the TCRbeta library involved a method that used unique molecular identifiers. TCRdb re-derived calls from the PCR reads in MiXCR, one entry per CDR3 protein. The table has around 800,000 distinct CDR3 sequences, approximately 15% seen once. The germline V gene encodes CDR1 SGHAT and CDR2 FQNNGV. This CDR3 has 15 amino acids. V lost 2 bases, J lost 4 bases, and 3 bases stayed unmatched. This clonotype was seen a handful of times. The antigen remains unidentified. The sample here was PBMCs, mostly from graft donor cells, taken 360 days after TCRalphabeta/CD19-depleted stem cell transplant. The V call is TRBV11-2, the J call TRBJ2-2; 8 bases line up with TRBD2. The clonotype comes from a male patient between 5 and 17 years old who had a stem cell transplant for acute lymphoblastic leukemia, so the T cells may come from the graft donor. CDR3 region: CASSLHTSGTGELFF. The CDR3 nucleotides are TGTGCCAGCAGCTTACACACTAGCGGCACCGGGGAGCTGTTTTTT. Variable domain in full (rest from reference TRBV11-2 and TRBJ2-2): EAGVAQSPRYKIIEKRQSVAFWCNPISGHATLYWYQQILGQGPKLLIQFQNNGVVDDSQLPKDRFSAERLKGVDSTLKIQPAKLEDSAVYLCASSLHTSGTGELFFGEGSRLTVL.